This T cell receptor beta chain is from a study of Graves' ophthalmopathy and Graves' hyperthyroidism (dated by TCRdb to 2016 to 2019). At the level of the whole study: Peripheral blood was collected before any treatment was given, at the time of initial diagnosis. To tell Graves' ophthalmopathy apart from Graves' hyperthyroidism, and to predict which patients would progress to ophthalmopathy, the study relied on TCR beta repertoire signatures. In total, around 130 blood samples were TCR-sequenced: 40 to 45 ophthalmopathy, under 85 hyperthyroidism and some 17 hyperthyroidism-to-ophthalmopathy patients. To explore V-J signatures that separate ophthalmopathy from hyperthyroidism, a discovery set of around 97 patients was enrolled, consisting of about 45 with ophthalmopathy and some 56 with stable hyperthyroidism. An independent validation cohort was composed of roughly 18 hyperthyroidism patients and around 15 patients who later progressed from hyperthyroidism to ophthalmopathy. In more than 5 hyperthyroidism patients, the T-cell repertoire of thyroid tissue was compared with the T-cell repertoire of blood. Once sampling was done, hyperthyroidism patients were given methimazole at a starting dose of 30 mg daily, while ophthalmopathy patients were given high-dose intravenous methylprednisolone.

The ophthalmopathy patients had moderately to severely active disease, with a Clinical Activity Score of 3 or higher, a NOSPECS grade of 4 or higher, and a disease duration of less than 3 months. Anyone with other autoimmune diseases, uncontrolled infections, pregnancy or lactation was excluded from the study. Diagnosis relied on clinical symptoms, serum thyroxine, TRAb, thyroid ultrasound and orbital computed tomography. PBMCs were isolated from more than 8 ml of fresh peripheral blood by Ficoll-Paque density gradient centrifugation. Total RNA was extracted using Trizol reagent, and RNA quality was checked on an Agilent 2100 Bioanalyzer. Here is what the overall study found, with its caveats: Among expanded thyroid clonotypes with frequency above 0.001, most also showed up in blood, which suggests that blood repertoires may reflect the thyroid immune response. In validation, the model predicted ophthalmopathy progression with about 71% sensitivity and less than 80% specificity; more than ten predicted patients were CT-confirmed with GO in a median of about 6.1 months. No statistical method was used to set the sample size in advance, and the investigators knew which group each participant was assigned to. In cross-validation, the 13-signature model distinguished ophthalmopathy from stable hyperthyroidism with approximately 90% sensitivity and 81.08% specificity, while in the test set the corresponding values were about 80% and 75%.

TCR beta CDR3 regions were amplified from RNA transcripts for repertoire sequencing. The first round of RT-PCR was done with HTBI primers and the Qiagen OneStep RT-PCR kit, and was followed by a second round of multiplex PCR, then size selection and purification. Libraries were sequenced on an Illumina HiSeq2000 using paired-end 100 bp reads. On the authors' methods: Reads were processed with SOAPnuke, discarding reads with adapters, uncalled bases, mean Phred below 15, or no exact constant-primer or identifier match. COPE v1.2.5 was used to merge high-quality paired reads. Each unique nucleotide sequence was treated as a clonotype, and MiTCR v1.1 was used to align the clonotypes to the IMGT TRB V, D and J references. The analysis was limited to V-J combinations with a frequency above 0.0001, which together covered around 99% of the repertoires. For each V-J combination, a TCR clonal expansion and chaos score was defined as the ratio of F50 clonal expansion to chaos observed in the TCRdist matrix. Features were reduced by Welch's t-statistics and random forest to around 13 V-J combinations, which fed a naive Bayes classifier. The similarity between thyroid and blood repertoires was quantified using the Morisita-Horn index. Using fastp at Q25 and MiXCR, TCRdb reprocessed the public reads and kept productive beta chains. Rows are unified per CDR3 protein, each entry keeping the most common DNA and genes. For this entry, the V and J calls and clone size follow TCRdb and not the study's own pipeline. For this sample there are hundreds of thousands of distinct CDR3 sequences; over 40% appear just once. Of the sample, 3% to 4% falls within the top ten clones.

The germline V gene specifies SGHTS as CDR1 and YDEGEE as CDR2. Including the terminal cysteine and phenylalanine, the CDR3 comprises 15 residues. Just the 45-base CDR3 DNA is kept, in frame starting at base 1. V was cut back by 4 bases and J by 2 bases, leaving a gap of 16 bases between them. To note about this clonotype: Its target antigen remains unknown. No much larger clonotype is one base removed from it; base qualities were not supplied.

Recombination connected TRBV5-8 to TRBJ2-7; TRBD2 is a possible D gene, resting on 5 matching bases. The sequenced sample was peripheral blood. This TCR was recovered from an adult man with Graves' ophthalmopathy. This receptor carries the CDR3 CASSPEVGNTYEQYF. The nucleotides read TGTGCCAGCAGCCCGGAGGTTGGCAACACCTACGAGCAGTACTTC. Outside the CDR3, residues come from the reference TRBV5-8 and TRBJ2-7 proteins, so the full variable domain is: EAGVTQSPTHLIKTRGQQATLRCSPISGHTSVYWYQQALGLGLQFLLWYDEGEERNRGNFPPRFSGRQFPNYSSELNVNALELEDSALYLCASSPEVGNTYEQYFGPGTRLTVT.